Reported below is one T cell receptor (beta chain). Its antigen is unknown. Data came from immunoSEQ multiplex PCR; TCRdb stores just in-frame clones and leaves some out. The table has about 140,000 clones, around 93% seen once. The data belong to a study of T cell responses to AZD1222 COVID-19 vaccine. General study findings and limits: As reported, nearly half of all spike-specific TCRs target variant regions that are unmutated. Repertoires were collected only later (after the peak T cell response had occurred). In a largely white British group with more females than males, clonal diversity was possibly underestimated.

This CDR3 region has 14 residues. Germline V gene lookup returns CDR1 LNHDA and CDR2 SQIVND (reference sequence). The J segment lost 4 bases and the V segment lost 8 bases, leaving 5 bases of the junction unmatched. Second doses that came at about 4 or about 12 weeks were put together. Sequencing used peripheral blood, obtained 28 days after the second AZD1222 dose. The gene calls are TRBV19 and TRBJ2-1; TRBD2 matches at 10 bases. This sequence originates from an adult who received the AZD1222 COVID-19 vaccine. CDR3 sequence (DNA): TGTGCCAGTGGAGATAGCGGGGGGTACAATGAGCAGTTCTTC. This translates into CASGDSGGYNEQFF. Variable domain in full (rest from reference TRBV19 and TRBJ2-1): DGGITQSPKYLFRKEGQNVTLSCEQNLNHDAMYWYRQDPGQGLRLIYYSQIVNDFQKGDIAEGYSVSREKKESFPLTVTSAQKNPTAFYLCASGDSGGYNEQFFGPGTRLTVL.